The 4 T cell receptor beta chains presented below share a single source sample, sequenced in a study of shared clonotypes between healthy human individuals. Clones were read by immunoSEQ multiplex PCR, and TCRdb kept only the in-frame ones, dropping some. This repertoire shows more than 2 million clones, 85% to 95% found once; its top ten account for 0.13%. Sample: naive CD4+ T cells sorted from blood. This sample's subset: CD45RA+ positively selected. The receptors stem from a man between 18 and 35 years old in good health.

The V call is TRBV6-1, the J call TRBJ1-5, with D hard to call. Trimming took 4 bases from V and 2 from J, leaving 9 bases between them. The CDR3 is 14 amino acids. The germline CDR1 and CDR2 sequences are MNHNS and SASEGT. The CDR3 nucleotides read TGTGCCAGCAGTGCCGCGGGCCGCAATCAGCCCCAGCATTTT. Its protein product is CASSAAGRNQPQHF.

V gene TRBV7-9 combines with J gene TRBJ2-1; D not resolved. The CDR3 is made up of 15 amino acids. CDR1 and CDR2 from the germline V gene are SEHNR and FQNEAQ (reference sequence). Trimming pared 3 bases from V and 0 bases from J, leaving 9 bases between. In DNA, the CDR3 is TGTGCCAGCAGCTTGACGATGAGCTCCTACAATGAGCAGTTCTTC. The encoded protein is CASSLTMSSYNEQFF.

A note on this clone: Other nucleotide sequences in the sample specify the same CDR3. The chain employs TRBV2 and TRBJ1-4; no clear D gene. Trimming removed 6 bases from V and 0 bases from J, with 8 bases in between. Looked up from germline, CDR1 is SNHLY and CDR2 is FYNNEI. The CDR3 length is 14 residues. The CDR3 sequence: CASRLLATNEKLFF. The CDR3 nucleotides read TGTGCCAGCAGGCTGCTTGCAACTAATGAAAAACTGTTTTTT.

The genes are TRBV29-1 and TRBJ2-2; D possibly corresponds to TRBD2 (6 bases). Germline-derived CDR1 and CDR2 are SQVTM and ANQGSEA. V was pared by 7 bases and J by 7 bases, with 19 bases between. The length of the CDR3 is 14 residues. CDR3: CSAQGLTKGGELFF. In DNA, the CDR3 is TGCAGCGCCCAGGGACTTACCAAGGGCGGGGAGCTGTTTTTT.